This TCR beta chain originates from a study of shared clonotypes between healthy human individuals. Study details: Every donor yielded three CD4 naive, three CD4 memory, two CD8 naive and one CD8 memory plate. Study-level results: In general, naive subsets displayed greater estimated richness than memory subsets did.

As for this clone: Antigen unknown.

At the deep level, the assay was run. Per the authors' pipeline: Junction-only immunoSEQ sequences carried no quality scores, so filtering differed. Sequencing used immunoSEQ multiplex PCR; TCRdb keeps in-frame clones, though not all of them. V and J calls and clone size are given by that table; D and trimming were obtained from the DNA. Found here are hundreds of thousands of clones, approximately 73% of them singletons; the top ten hold 1.5% to 2%. Unmatched junction bases numbered 6, after V lost 3 bases and J lost 1 base. The CDR3 covers 16 residues. Germline V gene sequence: CDR1 KGHSH, CDR2 LQKENI.

This receptor was taken from a woman younger than 45 in good health. The chain recombines TRBV18 with TRBJ1-5; 7 nucleotides match TRBD1. Sample: memory CD4+ T cells sorted from blood. Subset noted: CD45RA-negative fraction. The CDR3: CASSPDRAGSNQPQHF. The CDR3 nucleotides read TGTGCCAGCTCACCTGACAGGGCCGGGAGCAATCAGCCCCAGCATTTT.